These 31 T cell receptor beta chains share one sample of origin, sequenced in a study of blood T cell repertoires in COVID-19. Libraries were prepared by immunoSEQ multiplex PCR; TCRdb keeps only in-frame clonotypes and omits some of them. The sample has some 100,000 clones, roughly 86% seen once. The sequencing sample was made of peripheral blood. These receptors were collected from a man between 45 and 60 years old with acute or convalescent COVID-19.

The sample holds one count of this clone. The chain combines TRBV2 with TRBJ2-1, with TRBD2 matching over 11 bases. Per germline, CDR1 SNHLY and CDR2 FYNNEI. V dropped 6 bases and J dropped 6; count of bases not matched to a gene: 7. This CDR3 spans 15 amino acids. The CDR3 sequence is CASSDAGLAGNEQFF. As DNA, the CDR3 is TGTGCCAGCAGCGATGCTGGACTAGCGGGCAATGAGCAGTTCTTC. Combining the CDR3 with reference TRBV2 and TRBJ2-1 gives the whole variable domain EPEVTQTPSHQVTQMGQEVILRCVPISNHLYFYWYRQILGQKVEFLVSFYNNEISEKSEIFDDQFSVERPDGSNFTLKIRSTKLEDSAMYFCASSDAGLAGNEQFFGPGTRLTVL.

This chain uses TRBV12-3 or TRBV12-4 with TRBJ2-7, with D maybe TRBD2 (6 bases). The CDR3 extends over 13 amino acids. The V gene lost 6 bases and the J gene lost 1 base, with 10 bases spanning the gap. DNA for the CDR3: TGTGCCAGCAGGGCTAGCGCATCCTACGAGCAGTACTTC. Protein sequence: CASRASASYEQYF.

This clone appeared once. The genes are TRBV6-6 and TRBJ2-7; TRBD2 is a possible D gene (5 bases). The germline V and J ends were trimmed by 0 bases and 0 bases, with 12 bases remaining between them. The CDR3 loop spans 16 amino acids. Germline assignment: CDR1 MNHNY and CDR2 SVGAGI (reference sequence). CDR3 DNA sequence: TGTGCCAGCAGTTACTCGAGCGGAATCAGCTCCTACGAGCAGTACTTC. Its translation is CASSYSSGISSYEQYF.

This chain uses TRBV4-1 with TRBJ2-7, with 8 nucleotides matching TRBD2. This CDR3 is built from 17 residues. The germline V gene has CDR1 MGHRA and CDR2 YSYEKL. Unmatched junction bases numbered 8, after V lost 0 bases and J lost 1 base. The CDR3, as DNA: TGCGCCAGCAGCCAAGATCTCCTAGCGGGTATTTCCTACGAGCAGTACTTC. This translates into CASSQDLLAGISYEQYF.

The chain is built from TRBV27 and TRBJ2-1; D is possibly TRBD1 (7 bases). The CDR3 contains 15 residues. The V end was cut by 3 bases, the J end by 3 bases, with 12 bases between. Germline V gene data show CDR1 as MNHEY and CDR2 as SMNVEV (reference sequence). The CDR3: CASSLRRGLYNEQFF. CDR3 in DNA: TGTGCCAGCAGTTTGAGGAGGGGGCTCTACAATGAGCAGTTCTTC.

V and J are TRBV19 and TRBJ2-2; D perhaps matches TRBD2 (5 bases). Germline lookup yields CDR1 LNHDA and CDR2 SQIVND (reference sequence). The CDR3 loop spans 15 amino acids. The V end was cut by 3 bases, the J end by 1 base, with 9 bases between. The CDR3 loop is CASSIEGRNTGELFF. The CDR3 DNA sequence: TGTGCCAGTAGTATCGAAGGGAGGAACACCGGGGAGCTGTTTTTT.

The chain joins TRBV7-2 to TRBJ2-1; a weak D match, TRBD1 (6 bases). This CDR3 comprises 17 residues. With 6 bases removed from V and 7 bases from J, the gap between germline ends came to 25 bases. Looked up from germline, CDR1 is SGHTA and CDR2 is FQGNSA. The DNA for the CDR3 is TGTGCCAGCAGTTATAGCTCCGTCCAGGGGCTGTTGAATGAGCAGTTCTTC. Translating gives CASSYSSVQGLLNEQFF.

This clone appeared a few times. This chain uses TRBV6-2 or TRBV6-3 with TRBJ1-1; D is unresolved. Germline V CDR1 and CDR2: MNHEY, SVGEGT. V gave up 2 bases and J gave up 5 bases, with 12 bases separating them. This CDR3 contains 14 residues. The CDR3 DNA sequence: TGTGCCAGCAGTTACGAGGATGTAAGGACTGAAGCTTTCTTT. It codes for CASSYEDVRTEAFF.

The CDR3 here is CAWSVQGGQPQHF. In DNA, the CDR3 is TGTGCCTGGAGTGTACAAGGGGGACAGCCCCAGCATTTT. The V and J genes are TRBV30 and TRBJ1-5; perhaps TRBD1 as D (6 bases). Germline assignment: CDR1 GTSNPN and CDR2 SVGIG (reference sequence). This CDR3 comprises 13 residues. V lost 0 bases to trimming and J lost 7 bases, with 10 bases between them. Supplemented by reference TRBV30 and TRBJ1-5, the full variable domain reads SQTIHQWPATLVQPVGSPLSLECTVEGTSNPNLYWYRQAAGRGLQLLFYSVGIGQISSEVPQNLSASRPQDRQFILSSKKLLLSDSGFYLCAWSVQGGQPQHFGDGTRLSIL.

This chain uses TRBV30 with TRBJ1-6; D is uncertain. V was shortened by 3 bases and J by 10 bases, with 19 bases between the two germline ends. The CDR3 extends over 15 amino acids. In germline, CDR1 is GTSNPN, CDR2 SVGIG (reference sequence). The CDR3: CAWRAGRFPLSPLHF. The CDR3 bases are TGTGCCTGGAGAGCGGGGAGATTCCCGTTGTCACCCCTCCACTTT.

The rearrangement links TRBV7-9 to TRBJ1-1; D is ambiguous. There are 10 residues in the CDR3. The germline V gene has CDR1 SEHNR and CDR2 FQNEAQ (reference sequence). Trimming stripped 2 bases from V and 8 bases from J, with 3 bases between. CDR3 sequence (DNA): TGTGCCAGCAGCTTACTGGAAGCTTTCTTT. Translated, it gives CASSLLEAFF.

This clone appeared once. CDR3 coding DNA: TGTGCCAGCAGCCCAGTCCCCGCCGGGGGAGTGAACACTGAAGCTTTCTTT. Its translation: CASSPVPAGGVNTEAFF. The chain joins TRBV9 to TRBJ1-1; possible D gene TRBD1, 5 bases. The CDR3 sequence is 17 residues long. Trimming pared 4 bases from V and 0 bases from J, leaving 19 bases between. The germline V gene has CDR1 SGDLS and CDR2 YYNGEE.

V usage is TRBV3-1 (or the pseudogene TRBV3-2) and J usage is TRBJ2-5, with D possibly TRBD2 on 5 matching bases. Germline V gene sequence: CDR1 LGHDT, CDR2 YNNKEL (reference sequence). V lost 1 base to trimming and J lost 1 base, with 7 bases between them. This CDR3 is 14 amino acids long. The CDR3 protein is CASSQARGQETQYF. Here the CDR3 DNA reads TGTGCCAGCAGCCAAGCCCGGGGCCAAGAGACCCAGTACTTC.

The V and J genes are TRBV5-6 and TRBJ2-2, with 9 positions matching TRBD2. The V and J ends lost 0 bases and 6 bases, in that order; junction bases with no gene match: 3. Germline CDR1 and CDR2: SGHDT and YYEEEE. The CDR3 consists of 15 residues. The DNA of the CDR3 is TGTGCCAGCAGCTTGGTTAGCGGGAGAGCCGGGGAGCTGTTTTTT. This encodes CASSLVSGRAGELFF.

This clone was seen just once. This chain connects TRBV3-1 (or the pseudogene TRBV3-2) to TRBJ1-1; D unclear. CDR3 length: 12 residues. Germline values: CDR1 LGHDT, CDR2 YNNKEL (reference sequence). The germline V and J ends were trimmed by 4 bases and 5 bases, with 8 bases remaining between them. The CDR3, as DNA: TGTGCCAGCAGCCGGAGTACGACTGAAGCTTTCTTT. Translated, it gives CASSRSTTEAFF.

The chain uses TRBV7-6 and TRBJ1-1, with D maybe TRBD1 (5 bases). CDR3 size: 15 residues. Germline V CDR1 and CDR2: SGHVS, FNYEAQ. V lost 2 bases to trimming and J lost 4 bases, with 14 bases between them. CDR3 nucleotide sequence: TGTGCCAGCAGCTTAAGGGGAAGCCTTAGCACTGAAGCTTTCTTT. Its translation is CASSLRGSLSTEAFF. Supplemented by reference TRBV7-6 and TRBJ1-1, the full variable domain reads GAGVSQSPRYKVTKRGQDVALRCDPISGHVSLYWYRQALGQGPEFLTYFNYEAQQDKSGLPNDRFSAERPEGSISTLTIQRTEQRDSAMYRCASSLRGSLSTEAFFGQGTRLTVV.

The rearrangement uses TRBV7-3 and TRBJ1-2; D ambiguous. Trimming shortened V by 3 bases and J by 3 bases, and 14 bases separated the two germline ends. CDR1 and CDR2 from the germline V gene are SGHTA and FQGTGA. This CDR3 has 15 residues. In nucleotides, the CDR3 is TGTGCCAGCAGCTTTGGCCTGGGAGGCGACTATGGCTACACCTTC. Its protein is CASSFGLGGDYGYTF. Supplemented by reference TRBV7-3 and TRBJ1-2, the full variable domain reads GAGVSQTPSNKVTEKGKYVELRCDPISGHTALYWYRQSLGQGPEFLIYFQGTGAADDSGLPNDRFFAVRPEGSVSTLKIQRTERGDSAVYLCASSFGLGGDYGYTFGSGTRLTVV.

The chain joins TRBV3-1 (or the pseudogene TRBV3-2) to TRBJ2-7; no definite D call. Between the trimmed V and J ends, which lost 0 bases and 3 bases, there was a span of 12 bases. CDR3 length equals 15 residues. Germline V gene sequence: CDR1 LGHDT, CDR2 YNNKEL (reference sequence). The DNA of the CDR3 is TGTGCCAGCAGCCAAGAAACTCCTTTAAACTACGAGCAGTACTTC. It yields the protein CASSQETPLNYEQYF.

The chain recombines TRBV3-1 (or the pseudogene TRBV3-2) with TRBJ2-5; D is possibly TRBD2 (6 bases). The CDR3 spans 13 residues. Trimming left V 4 bases short and J 1 base short, with 7 bases between. Germline CDR1 LGHDT, CDR2 YNNKEL (reference sequence). The CDR3 here is CASSRTIQETQYF. The DNA of the CDR3 is TGTGCCAGCAGCCGGACTATCCAAGAGACCCAGTACTTC.

CDR3 bases: TGTGCCAGCAGCCTCCAGGGATCCGTCAACGAGCAGTACTTC. Protein sequence: CASSLQGSVNEQYF. This sequence joins TRBV3-1 (or the pseudogene TRBV3-2) and TRBJ2-7; D possibly corresponds to TRBD1 (5 bases). The germline V and J ends were trimmed by 4 bases and 5 bases, with 15 bases remaining between them. CDR3 length: 14 amino acids. Germline CDR1 is LGHDT and CDR2 is YNNKEL (reference sequence).

The genes are TRBV9 and TRBJ2-2, with no clear D. Germline assignment: CDR1 SGDLS and CDR2 YYNGEE. The CDR3 consists of 16 residues. The V gene lost 0 bases and the J gene lost 2 bases, with 11 bases spanning the gap. The chain's CDR3 is CASSVERSTNTGELFF. In nucleotides, the CDR3 is TGTGCCAGCAGCGTAGAGAGGAGTACTAACACCGGGGAGCTGTTTTTT.

This sequence joins TRBV5-1 and TRBJ2-4, with TRBD2 matching over 8 bases. The V segment lost 5 bases and the J segment 10 bases; nucleotides outside the gene matches: 8. Per germline, CDR1 SGHRS and CDR2 YFSETQ. The CDR3 has 13 residues. CDR3 DNA sequence: TGCGCCAGCAGTCCGACTAGCGATAGGATTCAGTACTTC. As protein: CASSPTSDRIQYF.

This clone has a single count. The chain combines TRBV28 with TRBJ1-2, with 8 bases aligning to TRBD1. Germline V gives CDR1 MDHEN, CDR2 SYDVKM. V shed 1 base and J 6 bases; nucleotides not matched to a gene: 4. CDR3 size: 14 residues. CDR3 nucleotides: TGTGCCAGCAGTTTATATCAGGGGGCTAATGGCTACACCTTC. Protein product: CASSLYQGANGYTF.

V and J are TRBV7-9 and TRBJ2-1; TRBD2 aligns across 12 bases. CDR1 and CDR2 from the germline V gene are SEHNR and FQNEAQ (reference sequence). The CDR3 is 16 residues long. Trimming at V came to 5 bases and at J to 4 bases, leaving 6 bases not matched to a gene. This CDR3 reads CASSIRTSGKYNEQFF. As DNA, the CDR3 is TGTGCCAGCAGCATTCGGACTAGCGGGAAGTACAATGAGCAGTTCTTC.

The rearrangement links TRBV6-5 to TRBJ2-7; D is undetermined. The CDR3 contains 12 residues. Germline V gives CDR1 MNHEY, CDR2 SVGAGI. The V gene lost 6 bases and the J gene lost 0 bases, with 6 bases spanning the gap. The DNA for the CDR3 is TGTGCCAGCAGAGAGAGCTCCTACGAGCAGTACTTC. Protein product: CASRESSYEQYF.

The chain is built from TRBV5-1 and TRBJ2-4; 9 positions agree with TRBD1. Germline V gives CDR1 SGHRS, CDR2 YFSETQ. The junction had 5 bases not matched to a gene; V was cut back by 0 bases and J by 4 bases. CDR3 length: 16 amino acids. CDR3 sequence: CASSLGGQGSKNIQYF. The CDR3 nucleotides read TGCGCCAGCAGCTTGGGGGGACAGGGATCGAAAAACATTCAGTACTTC.

The genes are TRBV5-1 and TRBJ2-7; 7 bases match TRBD2. V was clipped by 4 bases and J by 7 bases; unmatched bases: 11. This CDR3 is 14 amino acids long. Per germline, CDR1 SGHRS and CDR2 YFSETQ. The CDR3, as DNA: TGCGCCAGCAGCCAGACTAGCAGTGCGGGGGAGCAGTACTTC. This sequence encodes CASSQTSSAGEQYF.

The CDR3 nucleotides read TGTGCCAGCAGCGGTAGAATGACAGGTAACCCCGGTGAGCAGTTCTTC. This encodes CASSGRMTGNPGEQFF. V and J are TRBV2 and TRBJ2-1, with D maybe TRBD1 (6 bases). The V end was cut by 6 bases, the J end by 9 bases, with 24 bases between. The length of the CDR3 is 16 residues. CDR1 and CDR2 from the germline V gene are SNHLY and FYNNEI.

CDR3 bases: TGCAGCGTGGACGTGGACAGGGTAAAGTTCTTC. Translated: CSVDVDRVKFF. The rearrangement joins TRBV29-1 to TRBJ2-1; 8 positions agree with TRBD1. Germline loops: CDR1 SQVTM, CDR2 ANQGSEA. The CDR3 covers 11 residues. J gave up 14 bases and V 6 bases, and 9 bases lay outside the gene matches.

The chain carries TRBV9 and TRBJ2-7; D perhaps matches TRBD2 (5 bases). The germline V gene has CDR1 SGDLS and CDR2 YYNGEE. The CDR3 has 17 residues. The V end was cut by 0 bases, the J end by 2 bases, with 18 bases between. The CDR3 reads CASSVGPTLEGPYEQYF. CDR3 sequence (DNA): TGTGCCAGCAGCGTAGGCCCGACGCTTGAGGGCCCCTACGAGCAGTACTTC. The full variable domain, its missing parts supplied by reference TRBV9 and TRBJ2-7, is DSGVTQTPKHLITATGQRVTLRCSPRSGDLSVYWYQQSLDQGLQFLIQYYNGEERAKGNILERFSAQQFPDLHSELNLSSLELGDSALYFCASSVGPTLEGPYEQYFGPGTRLTVT.

The V gene is TRBV9, the J gene TRBJ1-4, with TRBD1 matching over 7 bases. Germline assignment: CDR1 SGDLS and CDR2 YYNGEE. CDR3 length: 15 residues. The ends lost 4 bases at V and 5 bases at J; junction bases unmatched: 8. DNA for the CDR3: TGTGCCAGCAGCACCCGACAGGGTGTAAATGAAAAACTGTTTTTT. Amino acid sequence: CASSTRQGVNEKLFF.